This T cell receptor (beta chain) was retrieved from a study of patients and donors after allogeneic stem cell transplantation. TCRdb independently ran MiXCR on the RT-PCR reads; one entry per CDR3 protein. The sample consists of 900,000 to 1,000,000 distinct CDR3 sequences, roughly 18% of them appearing once. The CDR3 length is 14 residues. The germline CDR1 and CDR2 sequences are LNHDA and SQIVND (reference sequence). Trimming stripped 7 bases from V and 0 bases from J, with 13 bases between. This clonotype has a handful of counts. Material for sequencing was blood, either unsorted or a sorted T cell fraction (not recorded which). The source of this sequence is a human donor who was either an allogeneic HSCT recipient or a stem cell or donor lymphocyte infusion donor (not recorded which). It is not recorded whose cells these are; they may come from a transplant donor. V usage is TRBV19 and J usage is TRBJ2-7; no reliable D call. The CDR3 DNA reads TGTGCCAGTAACCCCAACATTAACTCCTACGAGCAGTACTTC. Translated: CASNPNINSYEQYF.